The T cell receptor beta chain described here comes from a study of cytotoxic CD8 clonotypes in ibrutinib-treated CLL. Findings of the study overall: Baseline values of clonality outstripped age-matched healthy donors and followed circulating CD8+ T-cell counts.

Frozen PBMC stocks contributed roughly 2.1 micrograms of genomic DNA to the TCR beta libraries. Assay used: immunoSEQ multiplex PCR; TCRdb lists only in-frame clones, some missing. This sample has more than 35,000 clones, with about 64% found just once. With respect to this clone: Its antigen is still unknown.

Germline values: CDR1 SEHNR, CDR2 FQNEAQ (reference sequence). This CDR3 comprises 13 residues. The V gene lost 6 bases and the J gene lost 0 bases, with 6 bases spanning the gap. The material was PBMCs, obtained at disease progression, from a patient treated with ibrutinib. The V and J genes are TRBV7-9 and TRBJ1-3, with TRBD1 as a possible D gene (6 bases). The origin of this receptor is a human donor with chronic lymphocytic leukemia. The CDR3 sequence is CASRDSSGNTIYF. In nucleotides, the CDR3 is TGTGCCAGCAGGGACAGCTCTGGAAACACCATATATTTT.